The clone carrying this T cell receptor beta chain was counted at least ten times. Authors of the study amplified TCR beta CDR3 regions from RNA transcripts. In the first-round RT-PCR of the TCR CDR3, the HTBI primer set was used. Using its own MiXCR run on the multiplex PCR reads, TCRdb lists one record per CDR3 protein. The sample includes 600,000 to 900,000 distinct CDR3 sequences, roughly 17% of them seen just once. CDR1 and CDR2 from the germline V gene are MDHEN and SYDVKM. CDR3 length: 15 amino acids. V lost 2 bases and J lost 2; bases outside the gene matches: 4. The data are from a study of T cells in Graves' hyperthyroidism and ophthalmopathy.

The receptor's source is a man between 18 and 29 years old with Graves' hyperthyroidism. Sequencing was carried out using blood. V usage is TRBV28 and J usage is TRBJ2-3, with 7 bases identical to TRBD2. Here the CDR3 DNA reads TGTGCCAGCAGTTTAGCTAGCGGCCACACAGATACGCAGTATTTT. As protein: CASSLASGHTDTQYF.